Listed below are T cell receptor beta chains from one sample, sequenced in a study of Siglec-9 on CD8 T cells in melanoma. TCRdb's table, derived via immunoSEQ multiplex PCR, lists solely in-frame clones and lacks some. The sample shows 25,000 to 35,000 clones, 80% of them seen only once. Sequencing input: Siglec-9- CD8+ T cells sorted from blood. The receptors originated from a human donor in good health. Both conserved end residues are part of each CDR3. Expanded clones are given a class, and other clones once, few, many or no size at all.

V,size,CDR3
TRBV6-6,.,CASTQGRTYNEQFF
TRBV7-9,few,CASSLAAGSNTEAFF
TRBV30,.,CAWGDGTVTYNEQFF
TRBV27,few,CASSPHTLSTEAFF
TRBV13,.,CASSLSGGGVVETQYF
TRBV7-2,.,CASSTDDAREGLGDTQYF
TRBV29-1,once,CSVDWTEVYGYTF
TRBV7-9,.,CASSLDWAGPTGELFF
TRBV7-9,.,CASSPQHTDTQYF
TRBV15,.,CATSQGNQPQHF
TRBV19,.,CASSIASAGPYNEQFF
TRBV23-1,.,CASTEGQGVADTQYF
TRBV9,.,CASSVADMWETQYF
TRBV2,.,CASSELLAGGQNEQFF
TRBV7-8,once,CASSPGVALGQPQHF
TRBV10-2,few,CASSESLAYTF
TRBV27,.,CASSHLPLADEQFF